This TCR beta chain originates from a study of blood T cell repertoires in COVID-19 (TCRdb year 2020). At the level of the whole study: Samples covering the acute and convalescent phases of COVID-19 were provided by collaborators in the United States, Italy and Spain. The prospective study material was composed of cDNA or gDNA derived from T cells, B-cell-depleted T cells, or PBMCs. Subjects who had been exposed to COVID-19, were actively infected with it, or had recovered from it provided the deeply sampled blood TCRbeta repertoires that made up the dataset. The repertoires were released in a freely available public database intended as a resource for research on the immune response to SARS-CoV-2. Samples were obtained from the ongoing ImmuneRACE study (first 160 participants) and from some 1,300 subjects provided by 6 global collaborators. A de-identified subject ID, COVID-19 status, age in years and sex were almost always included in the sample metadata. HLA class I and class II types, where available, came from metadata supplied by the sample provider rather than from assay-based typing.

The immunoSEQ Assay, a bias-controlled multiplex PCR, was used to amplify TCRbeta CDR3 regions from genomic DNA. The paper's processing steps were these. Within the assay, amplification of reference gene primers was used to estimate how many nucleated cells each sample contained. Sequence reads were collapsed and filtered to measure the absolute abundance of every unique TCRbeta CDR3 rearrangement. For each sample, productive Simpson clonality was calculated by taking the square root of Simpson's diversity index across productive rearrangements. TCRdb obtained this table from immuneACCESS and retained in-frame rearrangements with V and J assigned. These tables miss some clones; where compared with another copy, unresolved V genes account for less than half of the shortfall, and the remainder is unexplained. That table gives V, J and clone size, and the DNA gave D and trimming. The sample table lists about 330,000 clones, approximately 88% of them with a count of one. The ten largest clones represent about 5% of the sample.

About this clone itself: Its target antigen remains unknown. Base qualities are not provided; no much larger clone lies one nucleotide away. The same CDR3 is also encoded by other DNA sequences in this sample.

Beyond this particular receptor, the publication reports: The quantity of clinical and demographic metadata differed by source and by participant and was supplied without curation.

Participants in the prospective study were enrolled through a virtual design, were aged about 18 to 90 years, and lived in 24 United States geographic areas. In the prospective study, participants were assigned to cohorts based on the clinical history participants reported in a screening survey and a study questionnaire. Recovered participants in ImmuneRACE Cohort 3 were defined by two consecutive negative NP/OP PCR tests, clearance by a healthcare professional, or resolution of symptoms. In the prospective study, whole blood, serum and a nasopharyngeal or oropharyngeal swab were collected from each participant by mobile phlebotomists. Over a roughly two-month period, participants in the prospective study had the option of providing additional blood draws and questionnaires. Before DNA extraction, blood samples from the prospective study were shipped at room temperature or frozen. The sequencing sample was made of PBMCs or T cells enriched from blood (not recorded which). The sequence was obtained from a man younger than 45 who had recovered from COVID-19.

The DNA sequence follows: TGCGCCAGCAGCCTAGACAGAGGGGGCACTGAAGCTTTCTTT. This yields the protein CASSLDRGGTEAFF. This chain joins TRBV5-1 to TRBJ1-1; the best D guess is TRBD1, with 6 bases matching. The germline V gene provides CDR1 SGHRS and CDR2 YFSETQ. V lost 4 bases and J lost 4 bases; the stretch between them is 14 bases long. The CDR3 covers 14 residues, taking in both the cysteine and the phenylalanine. Just CDR3 DNA is preserved here, 42 bases in frame from base 1. Where the CDR3 stops, the reference TRBV5-1 and TRBJ1-1 genes take over; the full variable domain is KAGVTQTPRYLIKTRGQQVTLSCSPISGHRSVSWYQQTPGQGLQFLFEYFSETQRNKGNFPGRFSGRQFSNSRSEMNVSTLELGDSALYLCASSLDRGGTEAFFGQGTRLTVV.